This TCR beta chain was identified in a study of blood T cell repertoires in COVID-19. Study background: Samples of COVID-19 (acute and convalescent) were obtained from the United States, Italy and Spain. T cells, B-cell-depleted T cells, or PBMCs provided the cDNA or gDNA that served as material.

V lost 0 bases and J lost 4, with 11 bases in between. This CDR3 comprises 15 residues. Per the germline V gene, CDR1 is SGHTS and CDR2 is YDEGEE. Profiling relied on immunoSEQ multiplex PCR, and the TCRdb table lists in-frame clones only, not all of them. The sample lists 75,000 to 95,000 clones, roughly 80% occurring once. This receptor was taken from a man aged 45-65 years with acute or convalescent COVID-19. V and J are TRBV5-8 and TRBJ2-1; D unclear. The source material was peripheral blood. The CDR3 DNA reads TGTGCCAGCAGCTTGGGGTTAGTTGATTACAATGAGCAGTTCTTC. It specifies CASSLGLVDYNEQFF.